The table lists the clone carrying this T cell receptor (beta chain) with many counts. Its antigen remains unknown. With V trimmed by 4 bases and J by 5 bases, 5 bases remained unmatched. Per the germline V gene, CDR1 is SGHTA and CDR2 is FQGNSA. The CDR3 is 15 residues long. These data come from a study of T cells in Graves' hyperthyroidism and ophthalmopathy. Diagnosing involved the use of clinical symptoms, serum thyroxine and TRAb, thyroid ultrasound and orbital computed tomography. The PBMCs were sourced from fresh peripheral blood (about 9.7 ml). Whole-study findings and limits: Patients with ophthalmopathy were separated from those with stable hyperthyroidism by a 13 V-J model.

TCR beta CDR3 sequences were amplified from RNA transcripts. The study used the HTBI primer set for a first-round RT-PCR of the TCR CDR3. TCRdb reanalysed the multiplex PCR reads using MiXCR and keeps one entry per CDR3 protein. The table has under 450,000 distinct CDR3 sequences, more than 15% seen once. The sequence derives from a young woman with Graves' hyperthyroidism. The material sequenced was blood. This chain joins TRBV7-2 and TRBJ2-7; 13 bases line up with TRBD2. The CDR3 region is CASSSRTSGRNEQYF. In DNA form, the CDR3 reads TGTGCCAGCAGCTCGCGGACTAGCGGGAGAAACGAGCAGTACTTC.